This is a list of T cell receptor beta chains from one sample in a study of pediatric ulcerative colitis. Here immunoSEQ multiplex PCR was the method, and the copy in TCRdb shows in-frame clones only, minus some. Of around 68,000 clones listed, over 65% were seen once; the top ten hold 5.2%. Sequenced material: blood. The source is a boy aged 10-17 years with moderate ulcerative colitis. The conserved cysteine and the conserved F or W are not part of the CDR3 here. Fields, in order: J gene, V gene, CDR3 protein.

j_call: TRBJ2-1
v_call: TRBV9
cdr3_aa: ASSVALTGAWDEQF

j_call: TRBJ1-4
v_call: TRBV6-6
cdr3_aa: ASSYRGQRNEKLF

j_call: TRBJ2-6
v_call: TRBV4-1
cdr3_aa: ASSQPRDRGISGANVLT

j_call: TRBJ2-1
v_call: TRBV7-2
cdr3_aa: ASSLGAQAYNEQF

j_call: TRBJ2-2
v_call: TRBV9
cdr3_aa: ASSVEGANTGELF

j_call: TRBJ1-3
v_call: TRBV9
cdr3_aa: ASSVEGFSGNTIY

j_call: TRBJ1-4
v_call: TRBV5-1
cdr3_aa: ASSLGIRGRVEKLF

j_call: TRBJ1-1
v_call: TRBV5-1
cdr3_aa: ASSWDRDTEAF

j_call: TRBJ2-5
v_call: TRBV29-1
cdr3_aa: SVERMGTYQETQY

j_call: TRBJ1-2
v_call: TRBV6-1
cdr3_aa: ASSERGVSQALGYT

j_call: TRBJ2-7
v_call: TRBV5-1
cdr3_aa: ASSAPGQGPHEQY

j_call: TRBJ1-2
v_call: TRBV4-1
cdr3_aa: ASSPAGTNYGYT

j_call: TRBJ1-3
v_call: TRBV4-1
cdr3_aa: ASSPTDRETGNTIY

j_call: TRBJ2-7
v_call: TRBV18
cdr3_aa: ASSQSKPDEQY

j_call: TRBJ1-2
v_call: TRBV4-1
cdr3_aa: ASSPPVPTGQGPYGYT

j_call: TRBJ2-1
v_call: TRBV30
cdr3_aa: AWTPGTRGNEQF

j_call: TRBJ1-5
v_call: TRBV19
cdr3_aa: ASSIVTELNQPQH

j_call: TRBJ2-7
v_call: TRBV7-9
cdr3_aa: ASSLGQGIYEQY

j_call: TRBJ1-1
v_call: TRBV6-5
cdr3_aa: ASSRRGGRVKAF

j_call: TRBJ2-5
v_call: TRBV7-9
cdr3_aa: ASSHSRGLETQY

j_call: TRBJ2-2
v_call: TRBV5-4
cdr3_aa: ASSLELTGPRAGELF

j_call: TRBJ2-5
v_call: TRBV5-5
cdr3_aa: ASSFLPTQGVEETQY

j_call: TRBJ1-1
v_call: TRBV18
cdr3_aa: ASSPQSTNTEAF

j_call: TRBJ1-2
v_call: TRBV6-5
cdr3_aa: AALGDRGPGGYT

j_call: TRBJ1-5
v_call: TRBV12-5
cdr3_aa: ASGFTRIDGNSNQPQH

j_call: TRBJ1-2
v_call: TRBV10-2
cdr3_aa: ASRSLGDNYGYT

j_call: TRBJ2-1
v_call: TRBV5-8
cdr3_aa: ASSFFLAGAIGNEQF

j_call: TRBJ2-2
v_call: TRBV7-2
cdr3_aa: ASSLTVNTGELF

j_call: TRBJ1-5
v_call: TRBV4-1
cdr3_aa: ASSQVRAQPQH

j_call: TRBJ2-1
v_call: TRBV9
cdr3_aa: ASSVGGGWLAGGDEQF

j_call: TRBJ1-4
v_call: TRBV9
cdr3_aa: ASSVAMGQGNEKLF

j_call: TRBJ1-2
v_call: TRBV7-8
cdr3_aa: ASEGARGYGYT

j_call: TRBJ2-1
v_call: TRBV30
cdr3_aa: ASTGQASYNEQF

j_call: TRBJ2-7
v_call: TRBV11-2
cdr3_aa: ASSFSGTGGFYEQY

j_call: TRBJ2-1
v_call: TRBV13
cdr3_aa: ASSLVLAGGPSRNEQF

j_call: TRBJ1-1
v_call: TRBV30
cdr3_aa: AWSRTVNTEAF

j_call: TRBJ2-1
v_call: TRBV4-3
cdr3_aa: ASSQDSGRDNEQF

j_call: TRBJ2-2
v_call: TRBV14
cdr3_aa: ASSQVRGAGELF

j_call: TRBJ2-1
v_call: TRBV25-1
cdr3_aa: ASSQLENRGPSNEQF

j_call: TRBJ1-1
v_call: TRBV6-1
cdr3_aa: ASRAGNTEAF

j_call: TRBJ1-2
v_call: TRBV27
cdr3_aa: ASSFSDANYGYT

j_call: TRBJ1-5
v_call: TRBV18
cdr3_aa: ASSLIQGINQPQH

j_call: TRBJ2-7
v_call: TRBV5-4
cdr3_aa: ASSWPGQGLYEQY

j_call: TRBJ1-2
v_call: TRBV6-5
cdr3_aa: ASSYSIDRMGYT

j_call: TRBJ2-2
v_call: TRBV4-1
cdr3_aa: ASSQGPGGITGELF

j_call: TRBJ2-4
v_call: TRBV27
cdr3_aa: ASSPSPGAKNIQY

j_call: TRBJ1-1
v_call: TRBV14
cdr3_aa: ASSQPRFPTEAF

j_call: TRBJ2-4
v_call: TRBV7-2
cdr3_aa: ASRRLAKNIQY